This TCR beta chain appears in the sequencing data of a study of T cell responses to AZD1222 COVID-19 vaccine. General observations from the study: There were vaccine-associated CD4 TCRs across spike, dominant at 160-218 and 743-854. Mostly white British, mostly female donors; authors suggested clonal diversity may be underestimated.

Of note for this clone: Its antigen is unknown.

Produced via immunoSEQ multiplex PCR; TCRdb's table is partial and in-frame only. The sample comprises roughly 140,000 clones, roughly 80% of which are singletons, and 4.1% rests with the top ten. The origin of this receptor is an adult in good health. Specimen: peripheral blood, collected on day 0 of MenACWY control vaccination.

CDR3 in DNA: TGTGCCAGCAGCCTGGACGGCTTGCGTACTGAAGCTTTCTTT. Translated, it gives CASSLDGLRTEAFF. The V and J genes are TRBV7-8 and TRBJ1-1; no definite D call. CDR3 length equals 14 residues. Germline-derived CDR1 and CDR2 are SGHVS and FQNEAQ. The ends were cut back, 5 bases at V and 5 bases at J, with 15 bases in the middle.